The present TCR beta chain was sequenced within a study of T cell clusters in autoimmune cytopenias. Overall study results and limits: Comparing secondary cytopenia with chronic lymphocytic leukemia showed no cluster-lack signature, apparently masked by lymphoma repertoire. The T cell clusters were defined only in silico, without experimental functional validation.

One tube held mixed TRB-A and TRB-B primer pools for touch-down PCR. TCRdb re-called the multiplex PCR reads, yielding one record per CDR3 amino acid sequence without DNA. Seen in this sample are about 12,000 distinct CDR3 sequences; the ten most common clones hold approximately 2.9%. CDR3 length: 14 residues. Germline CDR1 is MNHEY and CDR2 is SMNVEV (reference sequence). Some 39,000 genome equivalents of blood DNA were amplified for TRB. As concerns this clonotype: Its antigen is still unknown.

Material for sequencing was peripheral blood. The TCR sequence derives from a human donor with an autoimmune cytopenia or autoimmune hepatitis (not recorded which). The chain carries TRBV27 and TRBJ2-2; TCRdb proposes TRBD1, but this gene call is untestable without DNA. The chain's CDR3 is CASSLRRGGGELFF.